This TCR beta chain is from a study of CD8 T cells in ankylosing spondylitis. Notes on the study in general: Seemingly characteristic of ankylosing spondylitis blood was a TCR beta motif consisting of fewer than 10 highly homologous variants.

The germline gives CDR1 SGHDT, CDR2 YYEEEE. The V end was cut by 4 bases, the J end by 5 bases, with 16 bases between. The CDR3 has 14 residues. In the case of this clonotype: Its antigen is still unknown.

TCRdb re-called the 5' RACE reads through MiXCR, storing one row per CDR3 protein. The data contain around 440,000 distinct CDR3 sequences, more than 15% of them seen just once; the ten biggest clones take up around 0.92%. Sequencing was done on a sample of blood, either unsorted or a sorted T cell fraction (not recorded which). The rearrangement joins TRBV5-6 to TRBJ2-7, with D maybe TRBD1 (6 bases). This clonotype originated in a male donor with ankylosing spondylitis. CDR3 nucleotides: TGTGCCAGCAGCCGGGGACAATTGTGGAACGAGCAGTACTTC. It is translated as CASSRGQLWNEQYF.